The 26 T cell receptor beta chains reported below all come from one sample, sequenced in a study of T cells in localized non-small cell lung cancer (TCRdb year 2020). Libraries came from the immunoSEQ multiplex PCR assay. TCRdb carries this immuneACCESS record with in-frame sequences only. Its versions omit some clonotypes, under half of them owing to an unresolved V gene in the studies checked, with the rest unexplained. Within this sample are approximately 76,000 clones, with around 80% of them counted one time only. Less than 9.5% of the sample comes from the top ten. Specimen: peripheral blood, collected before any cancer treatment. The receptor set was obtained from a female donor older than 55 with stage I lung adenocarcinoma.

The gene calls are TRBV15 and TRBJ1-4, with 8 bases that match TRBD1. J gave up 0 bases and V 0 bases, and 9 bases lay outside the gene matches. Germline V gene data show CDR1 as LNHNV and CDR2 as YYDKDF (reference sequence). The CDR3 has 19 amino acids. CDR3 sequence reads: CATSRDRTGITATNEKLFF. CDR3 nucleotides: TGTGCCACCAGCAGAGATCGGACAGGGATTACGGCAACTAATGAAAAACTGTTTTTT.

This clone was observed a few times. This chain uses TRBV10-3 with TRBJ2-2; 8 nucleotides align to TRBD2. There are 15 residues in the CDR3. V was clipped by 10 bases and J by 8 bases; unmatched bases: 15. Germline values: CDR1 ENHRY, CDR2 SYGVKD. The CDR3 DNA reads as TGTGCCACCTCCGGGACTAGTGGGAGAGGAGGGGAGCTGTTTTTT. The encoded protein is CATSGTSGRGGELFF.

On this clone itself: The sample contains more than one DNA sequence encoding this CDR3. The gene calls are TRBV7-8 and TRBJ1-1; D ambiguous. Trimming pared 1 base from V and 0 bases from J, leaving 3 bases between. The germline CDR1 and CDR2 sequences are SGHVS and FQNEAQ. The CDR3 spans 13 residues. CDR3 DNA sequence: TGTGCCAGCAGCTTAGAGGTGAACACTGAAGCTTTCTTT. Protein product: CASSLEVNTEAFF.

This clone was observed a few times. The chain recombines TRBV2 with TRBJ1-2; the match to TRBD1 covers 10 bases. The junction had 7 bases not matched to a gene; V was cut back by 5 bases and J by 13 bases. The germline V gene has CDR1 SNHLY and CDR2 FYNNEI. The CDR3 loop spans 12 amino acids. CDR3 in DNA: TGTGCCAGCAGTCAGGGACAGGGGAAAATCACCTTC. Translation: CASSQGQGKITF.

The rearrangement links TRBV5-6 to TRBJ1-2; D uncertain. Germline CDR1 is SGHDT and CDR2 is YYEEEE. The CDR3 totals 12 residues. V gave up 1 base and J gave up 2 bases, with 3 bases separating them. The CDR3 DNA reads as TGTGCCAGCAGCTTGTGGAACTATGGCTACACCTTC. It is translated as CASSLWNYGYTF.

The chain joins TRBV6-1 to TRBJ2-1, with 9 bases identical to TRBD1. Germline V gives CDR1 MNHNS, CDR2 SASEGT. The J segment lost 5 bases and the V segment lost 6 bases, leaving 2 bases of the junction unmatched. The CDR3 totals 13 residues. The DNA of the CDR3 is TGTGCCAGCAGGGGACAGGGAAACAATGAGCAGTTCTTC. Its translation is CASRGQGNNEQFF.

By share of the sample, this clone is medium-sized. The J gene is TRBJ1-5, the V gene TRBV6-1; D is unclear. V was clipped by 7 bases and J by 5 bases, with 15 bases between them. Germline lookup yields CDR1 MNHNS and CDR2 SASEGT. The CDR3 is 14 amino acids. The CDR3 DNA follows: TGTGCCAGCATTGTAGGGCCGGTAGATCAGCCCCAGCATTTT. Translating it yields CASIVGPVDQPQHF.

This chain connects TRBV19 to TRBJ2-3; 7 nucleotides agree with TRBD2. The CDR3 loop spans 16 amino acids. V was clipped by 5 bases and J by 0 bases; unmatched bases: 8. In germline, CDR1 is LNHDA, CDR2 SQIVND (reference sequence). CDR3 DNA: TGTGCCAGTAGTGCCCAAGCGGGGTCTAGCACAGATACGCAGTATTTT. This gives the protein CASSAQAGSSTDTQYF.

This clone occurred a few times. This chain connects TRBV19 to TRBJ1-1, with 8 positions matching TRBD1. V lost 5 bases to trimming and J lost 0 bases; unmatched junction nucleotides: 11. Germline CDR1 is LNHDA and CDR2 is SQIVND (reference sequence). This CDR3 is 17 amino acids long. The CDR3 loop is CASSPFPTGAMNTEAFF. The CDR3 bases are TGTGCCAGTAGTCCTTTTCCGACAGGGGCCATGAACACTGAAGCTTTCTTT.

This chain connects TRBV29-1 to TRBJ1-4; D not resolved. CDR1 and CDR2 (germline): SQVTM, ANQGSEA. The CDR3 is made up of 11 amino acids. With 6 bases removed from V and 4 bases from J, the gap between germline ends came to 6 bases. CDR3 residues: CSVAINEKLFF. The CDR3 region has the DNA TGCAGCGTAGCTATTAATGAAAAACTGTTTTTT.

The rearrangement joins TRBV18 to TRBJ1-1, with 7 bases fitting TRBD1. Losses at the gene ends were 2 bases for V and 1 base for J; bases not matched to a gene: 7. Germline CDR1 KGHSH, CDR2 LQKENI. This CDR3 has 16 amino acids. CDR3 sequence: CASSPITTGSNTEAFF. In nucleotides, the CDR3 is TGTGCCAGCTCACCAATAACGACAGGGTCGAACACTGAAGCTTTCTTT.

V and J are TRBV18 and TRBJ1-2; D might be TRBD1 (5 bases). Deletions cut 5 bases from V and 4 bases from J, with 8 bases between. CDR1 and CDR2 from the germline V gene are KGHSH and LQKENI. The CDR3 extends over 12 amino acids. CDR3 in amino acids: CASSAGGYGYTF. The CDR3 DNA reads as TGTGCCAGCTCAGCCGGGGGCTATGGCTACACCTTC.

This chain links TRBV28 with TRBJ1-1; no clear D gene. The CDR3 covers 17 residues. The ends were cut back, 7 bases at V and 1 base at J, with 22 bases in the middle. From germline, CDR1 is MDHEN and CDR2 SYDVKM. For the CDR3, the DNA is TGTGCCAGCATCCCTTACCCCACCGCAGGAGAGAACACTGAAGCTTTCTTT. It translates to CASIPYPTAGENTEAFF.

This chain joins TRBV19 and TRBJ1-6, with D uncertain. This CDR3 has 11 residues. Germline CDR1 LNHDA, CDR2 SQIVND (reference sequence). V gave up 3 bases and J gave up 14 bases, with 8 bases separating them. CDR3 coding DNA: TGTGCCAGTAGTATCGGCACCTCCCTCCACTTT. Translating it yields CASSIGTSLHF.

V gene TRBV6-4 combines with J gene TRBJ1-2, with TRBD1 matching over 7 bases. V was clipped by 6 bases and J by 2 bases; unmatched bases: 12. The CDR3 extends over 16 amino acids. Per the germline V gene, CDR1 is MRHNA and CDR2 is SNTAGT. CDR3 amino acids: CASSRFGQDRNYGYTF. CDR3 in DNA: TGTGCCAGCAGCCGGTTTGGACAGGACCGGAACTATGGCTACACCTTC.

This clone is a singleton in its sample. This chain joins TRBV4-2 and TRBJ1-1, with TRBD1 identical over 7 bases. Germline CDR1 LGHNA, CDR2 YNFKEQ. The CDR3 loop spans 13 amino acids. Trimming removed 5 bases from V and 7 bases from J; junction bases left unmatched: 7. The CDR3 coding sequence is TGTGCCAGCAGCGCGTACCGGGACAGTGAAGCTTTCTTT. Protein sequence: CASSAYRDSEAFF.

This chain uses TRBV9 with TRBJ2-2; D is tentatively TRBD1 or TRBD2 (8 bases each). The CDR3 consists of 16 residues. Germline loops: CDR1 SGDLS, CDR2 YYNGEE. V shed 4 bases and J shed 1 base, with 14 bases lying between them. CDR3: CASSPGGTGNTGELFF. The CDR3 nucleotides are TGTGCCAGCAGCCCGGGGGGGACAGGGAACACCGGGGAGCTGTTTTTT.

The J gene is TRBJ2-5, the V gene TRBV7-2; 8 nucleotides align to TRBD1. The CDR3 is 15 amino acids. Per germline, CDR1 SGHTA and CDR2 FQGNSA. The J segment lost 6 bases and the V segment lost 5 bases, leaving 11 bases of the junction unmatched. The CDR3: CASSPGQATRQTQYF. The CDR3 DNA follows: TGTGCCAGCAGCCCGGGACAGGCCACAAGACAGACCCAGTACTTC.

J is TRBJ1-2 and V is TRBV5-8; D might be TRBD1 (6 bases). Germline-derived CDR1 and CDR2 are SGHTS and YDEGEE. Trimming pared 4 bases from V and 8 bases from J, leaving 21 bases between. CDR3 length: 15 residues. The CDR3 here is CASSPGDGLTMGYTF. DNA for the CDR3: TGTGCCAGCAGCCCAGGGGACGGATTAACTATGGGCTACACCTTC.

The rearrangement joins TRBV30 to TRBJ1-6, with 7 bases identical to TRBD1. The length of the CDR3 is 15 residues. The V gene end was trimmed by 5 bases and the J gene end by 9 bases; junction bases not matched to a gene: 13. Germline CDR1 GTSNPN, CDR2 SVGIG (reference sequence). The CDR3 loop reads CAWARNRGGSSPLHF. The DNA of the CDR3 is TGTGCCTGGGCCCGAAACAGGGGCGGCTCTTCACCCCTCCACTTT.

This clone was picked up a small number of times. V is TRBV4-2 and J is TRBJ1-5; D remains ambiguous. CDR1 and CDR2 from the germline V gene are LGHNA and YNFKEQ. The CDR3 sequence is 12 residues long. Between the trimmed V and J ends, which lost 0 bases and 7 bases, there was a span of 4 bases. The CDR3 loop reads CASSQDEQPQHF. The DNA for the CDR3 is TGTGCCAGCAGCCAAGATGAGCAGCCCCAGCATTTT.

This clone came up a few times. CDR3 DNA sequence: TGTGCCAGCAGCTTAAATCCAGCCAGCTATGGCTACACCTTC. Translating gives CASSLNPASYGYTF. The chain uses TRBV7-3 and TRBJ1-2; D gene unclear. CDR1 is SGHTA, CDR2 FQGTGA, per germline. V lost 1 base, J lost 4 bases, and 10 bases lay in between. The CDR3 spans 14 residues.

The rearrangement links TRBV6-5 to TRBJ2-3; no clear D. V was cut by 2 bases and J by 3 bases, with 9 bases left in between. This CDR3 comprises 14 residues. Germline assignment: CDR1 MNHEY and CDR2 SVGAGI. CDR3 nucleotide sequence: TGTGCCAGCAGTTACGGGGTGGGAACAGATACGCAGTATTTT. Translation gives CASSYGVGTDTQYF.

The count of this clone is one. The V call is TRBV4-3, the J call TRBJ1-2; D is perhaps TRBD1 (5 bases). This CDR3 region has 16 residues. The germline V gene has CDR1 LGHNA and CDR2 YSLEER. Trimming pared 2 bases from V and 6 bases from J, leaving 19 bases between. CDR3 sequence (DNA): TGCGCCAGCAGCCAACGGCTTATAGGGGCTGAGGATGGCTACACCTTC. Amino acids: CASSQRLIGAEDGYTF.

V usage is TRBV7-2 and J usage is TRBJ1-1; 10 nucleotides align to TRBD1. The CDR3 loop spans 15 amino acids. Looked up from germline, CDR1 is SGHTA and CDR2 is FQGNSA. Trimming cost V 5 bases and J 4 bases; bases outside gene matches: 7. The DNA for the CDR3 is TGTGCCAGCAGCCCGACAGGGGGCGTCAGCACTGAAGCTTTCTTT. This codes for CASSPTGGVSTEAFF.

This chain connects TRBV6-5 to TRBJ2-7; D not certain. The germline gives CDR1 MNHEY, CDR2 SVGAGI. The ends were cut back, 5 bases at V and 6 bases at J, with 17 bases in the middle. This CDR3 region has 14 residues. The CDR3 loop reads CASSQGVPTTEQYF. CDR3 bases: TGTGCCAGCAGTCAAGGCGTCCCGACCACCGAGCAGTACTTC.